This T cell receptor (beta chain) was identified in a study of T cells in Graves' hyperthyroidism and ophthalmopathy. General study results and limits: Blood also held most thyroid clonotypes expanded beyond 0.001. The model predicted ophthalmopathy a median around 6.5 months before onset.

Amplified regions were TCR beta CDR3 sequences from RNA transcripts. An initial round of RT-PCR targeting the TCR CDR3 relied on the HTBI primer set. From the multiplex PCR reads, TCRdb called clonotypes with MiXCR, one entry per CDR3 protein. This table has about 290,000 distinct CDR3 sequences, 13% appearing once. Clinical symptoms, serum thyroxine and TRAb, thyroid ultrasound and orbital computed tomography together formed the diagnostic basis. The CDR3 contains 13 residues. Losses at the gene ends were 7 bases for V and 5 bases for J; bases not matched to a gene: 6. CDR1 and CDR2 from the germline V gene are SQVTM and ANQGSEA. This clonotype was seen at least ten times. What it binds is not known.

This rearrangement joins TRBV29-1 to TRBJ2-7; TRBD1 matches 12 bases. The source is a young woman with Graves' hyperthyroidism that later progressed to Graves' ophthalmopathy. Sequencing was done on a sample of blood. CDR3 coding DNA: TGCAGCGCGTCCGGGACAGGGGGCAACGAGCAGTACTTC. Protein sequence: CSASGTGGNEQYF.